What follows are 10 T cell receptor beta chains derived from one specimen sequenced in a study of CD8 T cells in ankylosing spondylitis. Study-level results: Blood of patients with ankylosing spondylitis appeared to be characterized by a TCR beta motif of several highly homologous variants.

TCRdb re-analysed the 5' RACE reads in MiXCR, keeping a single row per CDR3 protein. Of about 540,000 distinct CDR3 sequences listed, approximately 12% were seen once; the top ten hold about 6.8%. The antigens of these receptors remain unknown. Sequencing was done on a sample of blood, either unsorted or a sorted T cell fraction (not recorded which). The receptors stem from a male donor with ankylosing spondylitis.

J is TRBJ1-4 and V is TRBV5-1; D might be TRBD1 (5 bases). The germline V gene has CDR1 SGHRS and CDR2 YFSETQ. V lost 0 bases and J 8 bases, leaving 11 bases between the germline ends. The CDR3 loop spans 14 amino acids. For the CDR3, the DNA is TGCGCCAGCAGCTTGGAAGGGGATCAAGAAAAACTGTTTTTT. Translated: CASSLEGDQEKLFF.

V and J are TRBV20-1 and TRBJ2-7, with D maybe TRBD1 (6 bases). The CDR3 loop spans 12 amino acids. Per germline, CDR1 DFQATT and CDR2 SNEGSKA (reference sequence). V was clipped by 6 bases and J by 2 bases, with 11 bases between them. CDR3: CSAPRQAYEQYF. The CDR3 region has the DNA TGCAGTGCACCAAGACAGGCCTACGAGCAGTACTTC.

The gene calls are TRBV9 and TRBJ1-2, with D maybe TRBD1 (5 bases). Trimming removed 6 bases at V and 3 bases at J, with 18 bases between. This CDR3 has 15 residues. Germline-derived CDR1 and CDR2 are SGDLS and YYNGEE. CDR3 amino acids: CASTPRWGTDYGYTF. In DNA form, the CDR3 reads TGTGCCAGCACCCCACGGTGGGGGACGGACTATGGCTACACCTTC.

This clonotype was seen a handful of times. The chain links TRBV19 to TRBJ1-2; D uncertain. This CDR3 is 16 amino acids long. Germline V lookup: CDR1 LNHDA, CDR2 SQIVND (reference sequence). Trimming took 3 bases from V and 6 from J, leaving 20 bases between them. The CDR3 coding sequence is TGTGCCAGTAGTATCCCATTCCAAGGGCGAACAAATGGCTACACCTTC. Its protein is CASSIPFQGRTNGYTF.

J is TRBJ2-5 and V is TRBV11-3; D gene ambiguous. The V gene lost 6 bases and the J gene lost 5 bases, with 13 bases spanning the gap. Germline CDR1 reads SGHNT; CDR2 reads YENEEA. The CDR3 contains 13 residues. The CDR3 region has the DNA TGTGCCAGCAGACGCGACATAGGGGAGACCCAGTACTTC. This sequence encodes CASRRDIGETQYF. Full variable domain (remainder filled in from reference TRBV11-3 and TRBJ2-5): EAGVVQSPRYKIIEKKQPVAFWCNPISGHNTLYWYLQNLGQGPELLIRYENEEAVDDSQLPKDRFSAERLKGVDSTLKIQPAELGDSAVYLCASRRDIGETQYFGPGTRLLVL.

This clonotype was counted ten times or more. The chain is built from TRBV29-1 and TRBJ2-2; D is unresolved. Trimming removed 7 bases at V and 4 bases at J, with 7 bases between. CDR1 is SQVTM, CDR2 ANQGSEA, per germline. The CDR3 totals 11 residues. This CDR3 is CSGSSTGELFF. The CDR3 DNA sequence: TGCAGCGGGTCGAGCACCGGGGAGCTGTTTTTT.

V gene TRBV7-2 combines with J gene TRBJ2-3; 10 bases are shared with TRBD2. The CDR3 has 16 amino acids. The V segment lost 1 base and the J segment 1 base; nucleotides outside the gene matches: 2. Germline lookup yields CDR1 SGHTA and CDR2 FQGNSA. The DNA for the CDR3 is TGTGCCAGCAGCTTAGTAGGGACTAGCGGCACAGATACGCAGTATTTT. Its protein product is CASSLVGTSGTDTQYF. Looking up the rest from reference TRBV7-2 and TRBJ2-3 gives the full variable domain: GAGVSQSPSNKVTEKGKDVELRCDPISGHTALYWYRQSLGQGLEFLIYFQGNSAPDKSGLPSDRFSAERTGGSVSTLTIQRTQQEDSAVYLCASSLVGTSGTDTQYFGPGTRLTVL.

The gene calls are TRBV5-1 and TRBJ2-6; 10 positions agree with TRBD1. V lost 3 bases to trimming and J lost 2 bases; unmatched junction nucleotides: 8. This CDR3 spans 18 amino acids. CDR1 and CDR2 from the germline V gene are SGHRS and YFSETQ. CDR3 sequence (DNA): TGCGCCAGCAGCTCCTTCCTGACAGGGGGCGCTGGGGCCAACGTCCTGACTTTC. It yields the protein CASSSFLTGGAGANVLTF. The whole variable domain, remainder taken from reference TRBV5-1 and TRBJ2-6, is KAGVTQTPRYLIKTRGQQVTLSCSPISGHRSVSWYQQTPGQGLQFLFEYFSETQRNKGNFPGRFSGRQFSNSRSEMNVSTLELGDSALYLCASSSFLTGGAGANVLTFGAGSRLTVL.

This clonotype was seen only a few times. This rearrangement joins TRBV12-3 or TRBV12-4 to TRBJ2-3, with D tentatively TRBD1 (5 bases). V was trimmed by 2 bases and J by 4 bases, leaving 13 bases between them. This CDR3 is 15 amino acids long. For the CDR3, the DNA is TGTGCCAGCAGTTTATGGGCAGGGTACTCAGATACGCAGTATTTT. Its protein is CASSLWAGYSDTQYF.

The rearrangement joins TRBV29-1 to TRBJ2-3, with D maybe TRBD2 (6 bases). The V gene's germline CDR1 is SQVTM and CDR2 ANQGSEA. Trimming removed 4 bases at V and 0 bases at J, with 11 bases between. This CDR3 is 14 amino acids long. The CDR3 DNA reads TGCAGCGTTGCCCCGGGAGCGAGCACAGATACGCAGTATTTT. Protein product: CSVAPGASTDTQYF.